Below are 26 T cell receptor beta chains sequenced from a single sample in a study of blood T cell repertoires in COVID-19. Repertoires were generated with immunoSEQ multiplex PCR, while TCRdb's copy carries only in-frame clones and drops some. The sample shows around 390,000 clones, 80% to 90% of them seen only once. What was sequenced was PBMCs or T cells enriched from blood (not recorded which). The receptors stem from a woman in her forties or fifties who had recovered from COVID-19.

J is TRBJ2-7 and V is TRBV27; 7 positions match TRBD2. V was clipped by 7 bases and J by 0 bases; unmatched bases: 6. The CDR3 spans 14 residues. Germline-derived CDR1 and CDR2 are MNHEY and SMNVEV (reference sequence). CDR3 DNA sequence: TGTGCCAGCACTCCGGGGGGATCCTCCTACGAGCAGTACTTC. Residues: CASTPGGSSYEQYF.

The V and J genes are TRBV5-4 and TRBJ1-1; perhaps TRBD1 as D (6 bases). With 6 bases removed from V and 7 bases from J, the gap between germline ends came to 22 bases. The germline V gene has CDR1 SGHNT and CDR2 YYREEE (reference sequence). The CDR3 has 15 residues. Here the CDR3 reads CASTPTQQGNNEAFF. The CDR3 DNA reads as TGTGCCAGCACCCCTACCCAACAGGGAAATAATGAAGCTTTCTTT.

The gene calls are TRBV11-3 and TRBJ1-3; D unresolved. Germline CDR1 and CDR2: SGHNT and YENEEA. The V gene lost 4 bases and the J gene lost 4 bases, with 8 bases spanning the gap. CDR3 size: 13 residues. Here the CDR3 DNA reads TGTGCCAGCAGCTATCCGGGAGGAAACACCATATATTTT. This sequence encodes CASSYPGGNTIYF.

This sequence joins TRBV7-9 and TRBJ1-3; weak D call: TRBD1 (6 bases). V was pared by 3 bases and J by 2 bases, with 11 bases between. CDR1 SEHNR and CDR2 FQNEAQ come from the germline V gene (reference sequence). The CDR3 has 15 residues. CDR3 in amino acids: CASSFSGTTGNTIYF. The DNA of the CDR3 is TGTGCCAGCAGCTTTTCAGGGACAACTGGAAACACCATATATTTT.

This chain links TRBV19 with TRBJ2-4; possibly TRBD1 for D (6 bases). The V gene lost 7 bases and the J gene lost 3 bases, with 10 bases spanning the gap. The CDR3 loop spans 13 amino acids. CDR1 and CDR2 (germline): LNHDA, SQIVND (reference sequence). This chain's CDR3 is CASTNRDKNIQYF. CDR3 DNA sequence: TGTGCCAGTACCAACAGGGACAAAAACATTCAGTACTTC.

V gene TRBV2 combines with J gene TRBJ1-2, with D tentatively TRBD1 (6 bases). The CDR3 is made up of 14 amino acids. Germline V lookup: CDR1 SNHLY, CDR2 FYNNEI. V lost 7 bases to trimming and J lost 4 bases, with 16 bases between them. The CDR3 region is CASNIRDTTYGYTF. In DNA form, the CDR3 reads TGTGCCAGCAATATCCGGGACACCACCTATGGCTACACCTTC. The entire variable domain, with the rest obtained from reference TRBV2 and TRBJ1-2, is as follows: EPEVTQTPSHQVTQMGQEVILRCVPISNHLYFYWYRQILGQKVEFLVSFYNNEISEKSEIFDDQFSVERPDGSNFTLKIRSTKLEDSAMYFCASNIRDTTYGYTFGSGTRLTVV.

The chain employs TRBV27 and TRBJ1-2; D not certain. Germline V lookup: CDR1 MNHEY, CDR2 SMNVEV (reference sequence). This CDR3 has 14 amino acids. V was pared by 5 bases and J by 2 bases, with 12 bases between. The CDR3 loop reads CASSPLLGNYGYTF. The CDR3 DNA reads TGTGCCAGCAGTCCGTTGCTAGGCAACTATGGCTACACCTTC.

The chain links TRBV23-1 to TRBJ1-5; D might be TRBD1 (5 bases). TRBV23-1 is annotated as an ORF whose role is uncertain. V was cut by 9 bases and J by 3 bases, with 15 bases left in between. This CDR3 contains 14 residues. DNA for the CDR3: TGCGCCAGGGGGCTTCTGCAGGTCAATCAGCCCCAGCATTTT. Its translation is CARGLLQVNQPQHF.

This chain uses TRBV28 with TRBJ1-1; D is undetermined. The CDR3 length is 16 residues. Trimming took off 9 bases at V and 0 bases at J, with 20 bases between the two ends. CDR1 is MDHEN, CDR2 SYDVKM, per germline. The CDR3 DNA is TGTGCCAGTAGGCCCCCCAGACACCTCATGAACACTGAAGCTTTCTTT. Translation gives CASRPPRHLMNTEAFF. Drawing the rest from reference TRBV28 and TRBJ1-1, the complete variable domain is DVKVTQSSRYLVKRTGEKVFLECVQDMDHENMFWYRQDPGLGLRLIYFSYDVKMKEKGDIPEGYSVSREKKERFSLILESASTNQTSMYLCASRPPRHLMNTEAFFGQGTRLTVV.

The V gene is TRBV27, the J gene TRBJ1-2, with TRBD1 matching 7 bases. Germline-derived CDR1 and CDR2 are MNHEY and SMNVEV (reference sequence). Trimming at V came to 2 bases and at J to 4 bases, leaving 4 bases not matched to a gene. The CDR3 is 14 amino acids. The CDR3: CASSLTGDGYGYTF. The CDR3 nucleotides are TGTGCCAGCAGTTTAACAGGGGACGGCTATGGCTACACCTTC.

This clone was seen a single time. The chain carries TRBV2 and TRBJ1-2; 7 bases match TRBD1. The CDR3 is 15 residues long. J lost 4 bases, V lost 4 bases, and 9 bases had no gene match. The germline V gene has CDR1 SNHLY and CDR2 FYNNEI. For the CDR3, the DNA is TGTGCCAGCAGTGCTACGCAGGGGGATGGCTATGGCTACACCTTC. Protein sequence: CASSATQGDGYGYTF.

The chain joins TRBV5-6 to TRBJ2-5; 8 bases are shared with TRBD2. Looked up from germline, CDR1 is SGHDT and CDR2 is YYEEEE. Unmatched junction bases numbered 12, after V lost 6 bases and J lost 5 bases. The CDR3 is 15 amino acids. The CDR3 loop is CASNGGALQGETQYF. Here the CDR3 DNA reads TGTGCCAGCAACGGGGGGGCACTTCAGGGGGAGACCCAGTACTTC.

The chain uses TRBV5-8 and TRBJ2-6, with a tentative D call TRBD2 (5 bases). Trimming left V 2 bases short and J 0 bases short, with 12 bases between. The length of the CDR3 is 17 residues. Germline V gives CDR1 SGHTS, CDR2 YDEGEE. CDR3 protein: CASSFPEDSSGANVLTF. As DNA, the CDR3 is TGTGCCAGCAGCTTTCCAGAGGACTCCTCTGGGGCCAACGTCCTGACTTTC.

CDR3 DNA sequence: TGTGCCAGTAGCATCCACGGGGAGCTGTTTTTT. Its protein product is CASSIHGELFF. The rearrangement uses TRBV19 and TRBJ2-2; no firm D call. This CDR3 has 11 amino acids. Germline V gene sequence: CDR1 LNHDA, CDR2 SQIVND (reference sequence). Trimming removed 6 bases at V and 7 bases at J, with 6 bases between. Supplemented by reference TRBV19 and TRBJ2-2, the full variable domain reads DGGITQSPKYLFRKEGQNVTLSCEQNLNHDAMYWYRQDPGQGLRLIYYSQIVNDFQKGDIAEGYSVSREKKESFPLTVTSAQKNPTAFYLCASSIHGELFFGEGSRLTVL.

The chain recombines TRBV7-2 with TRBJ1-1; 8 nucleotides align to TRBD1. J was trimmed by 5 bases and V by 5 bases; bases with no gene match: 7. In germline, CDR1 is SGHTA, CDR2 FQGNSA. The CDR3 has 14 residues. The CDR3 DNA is TGTGCCAGCAGCAAAACAGGGGGGGAGACTGAAGCTTTCTTT. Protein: CASSKTGGETEAFF.

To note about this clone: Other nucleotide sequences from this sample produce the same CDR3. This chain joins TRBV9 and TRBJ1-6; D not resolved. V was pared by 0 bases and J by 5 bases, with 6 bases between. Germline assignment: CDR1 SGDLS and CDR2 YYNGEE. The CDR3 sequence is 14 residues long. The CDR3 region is CASSVEPNNSPLHF. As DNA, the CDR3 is TGTGCCAGCAGCGTAGAGCCGAATAATTCACCCCTCCACTTT.

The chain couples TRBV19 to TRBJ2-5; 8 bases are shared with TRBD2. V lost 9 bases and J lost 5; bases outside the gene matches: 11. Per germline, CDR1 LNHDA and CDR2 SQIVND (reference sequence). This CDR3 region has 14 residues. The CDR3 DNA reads TGTGCCAGCAGGGAGCGGGGGCTATGGGAGACCCAGTACTTC. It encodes CASRERGLWETQYF.

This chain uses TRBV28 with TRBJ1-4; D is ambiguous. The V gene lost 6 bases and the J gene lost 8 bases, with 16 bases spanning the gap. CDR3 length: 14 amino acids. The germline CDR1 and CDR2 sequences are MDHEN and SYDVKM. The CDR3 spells CASSETPIGEKLFF. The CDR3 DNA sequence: TGTGCCAGCAGCGAGACACCCATAGGCGAAAAACTGTTTTTT.

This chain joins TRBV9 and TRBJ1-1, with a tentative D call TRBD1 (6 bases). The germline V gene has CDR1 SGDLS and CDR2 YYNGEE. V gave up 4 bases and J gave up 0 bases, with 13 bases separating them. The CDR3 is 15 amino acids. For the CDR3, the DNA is TGTGCCAGCAGCCCACGACAGGATATGAACACTGAAGCTTTCTTT. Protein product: CASSPRQDMNTEAFF.

CDR3 sequence reads: CSVARTGVNEQFF. CDR3 bases: TGCAGCGTTGCTCGGACAGGGGTAAATGAGCAGTTCTTC. This sequence joins TRBV29-1 and TRBJ2-1; TRBD1 matches 9 bases. This CDR3 comprises 13 residues. The junction had 5 bases not matched to a gene; V was cut back by 4 bases and J by 7 bases. Germline lookup yields CDR1 SQVTM and CDR2 ANQGSEA.

The CDR3 DNA follows: TGTGCCAGCAGCCAAGCTGGGACAGCTAACTATGGCTACACCTTC. This translates into CASSQAGTANYGYTF. The V gene is TRBV3-1 (or the pseudogene TRBV3-2), the J gene TRBJ1-2; 7 bases match TRBD1. CDR3 size: 15 residues. CDR1 and CDR2 (germline): LGHDT, YNNKEL (reference sequence). Unmatched junction bases numbered 2, after V lost 1 base and J lost 0 bases.

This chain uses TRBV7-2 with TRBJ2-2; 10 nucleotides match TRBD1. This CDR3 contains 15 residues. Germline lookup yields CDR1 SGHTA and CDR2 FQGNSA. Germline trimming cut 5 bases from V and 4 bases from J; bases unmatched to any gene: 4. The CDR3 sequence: CASSPGTGVTGELFF. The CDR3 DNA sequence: TGTGCCAGCAGCCCCGGGACAGGGGTCACCGGGGAGCTGTTTTTT.

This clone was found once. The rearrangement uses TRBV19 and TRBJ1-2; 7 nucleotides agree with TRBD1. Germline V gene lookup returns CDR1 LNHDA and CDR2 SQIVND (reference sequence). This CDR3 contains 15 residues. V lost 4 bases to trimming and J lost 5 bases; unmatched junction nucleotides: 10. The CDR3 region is CASSTTTGISYGYTF. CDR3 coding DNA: TGTGCCAGTAGTACGACGACAGGGATAAGTTATGGCTACACCTTC.

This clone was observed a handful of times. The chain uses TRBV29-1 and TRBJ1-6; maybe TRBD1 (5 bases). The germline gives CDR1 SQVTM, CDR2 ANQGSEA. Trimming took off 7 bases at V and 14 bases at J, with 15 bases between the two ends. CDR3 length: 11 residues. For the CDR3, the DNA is TGCAGCGCCTACGACGGGGGGTCCCTCCACTTT. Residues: CSAYDGGSLHF.

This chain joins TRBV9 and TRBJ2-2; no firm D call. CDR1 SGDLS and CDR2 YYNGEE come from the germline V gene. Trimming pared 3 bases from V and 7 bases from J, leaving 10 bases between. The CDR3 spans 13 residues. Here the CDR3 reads CASSARWSGELFF. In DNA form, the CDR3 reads TGTGCCAGCAGCGCCAGATGGAGCGGGGAGCTGTTTTTT.

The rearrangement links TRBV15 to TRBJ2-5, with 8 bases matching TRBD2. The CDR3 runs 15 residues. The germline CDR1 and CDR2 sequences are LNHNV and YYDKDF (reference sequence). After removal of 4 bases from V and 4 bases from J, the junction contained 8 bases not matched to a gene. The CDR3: CATSKSGGSVETQYF. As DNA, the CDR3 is TGTGCCACCAGCAAAAGCGGGGGCTCAGTAGAGACCCAGTACTTC.